This TCR beta chain was obtained from a study of T-cell memory formation after mild COVID-19. The CDR3 totals 14 residues. V trimming: 6 bases; J trimming: 9 bases; junction bases outside the gene matches: 10. TCRdb reprocessed the 5' RACE reads with MiXCR, giving one entry per CDR3 protein. Among 220,000 or so distinct CDR3 sequences listed, over 9% were seen once. The sequence came from a young man who had mild COVID-19 (a few samples of this study predate the infection). Cell type and time point are not known. The sample taken for sequencing was PBMCs or a T cell subset sorted from them (not recorded which). The rearrangement uses TRBV12-3 or TRBV12-4 and TRBJ2-7; TRBD1 matches at 11 bases. For the CDR3, the DNA is TGTGCCAGCAGGGTCCCGGGACAGGGGGGGGTGCAGTACTTC. Protein: CASRVPGQGGVQYF.